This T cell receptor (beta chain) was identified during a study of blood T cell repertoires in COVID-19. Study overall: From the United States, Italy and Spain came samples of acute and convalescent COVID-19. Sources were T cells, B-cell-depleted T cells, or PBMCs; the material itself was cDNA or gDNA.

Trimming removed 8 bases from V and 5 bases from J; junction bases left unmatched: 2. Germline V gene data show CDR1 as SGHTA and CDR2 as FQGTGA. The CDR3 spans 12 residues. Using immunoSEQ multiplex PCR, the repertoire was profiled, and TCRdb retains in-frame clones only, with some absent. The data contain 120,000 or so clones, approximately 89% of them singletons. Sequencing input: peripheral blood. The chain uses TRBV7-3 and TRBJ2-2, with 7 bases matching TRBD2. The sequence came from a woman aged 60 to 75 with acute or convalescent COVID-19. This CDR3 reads CASGGDTGELFF. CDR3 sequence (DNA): TGTGCCAGCGGGGGGGATACCGGGGAGCTGTTTTTT. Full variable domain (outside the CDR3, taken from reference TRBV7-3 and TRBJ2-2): GAGVSQTPSNKVTEKGKYVELRCDPISGHTALYWYRQSLGQGPEFLIYFQGTGAADDSGLPNDRFFAVRPEGSVSTLKIQRTERGDSAVYLCASGGDTGELFFGEGSRLTVL.